The clone carrying this T cell receptor beta chain was counted only a few times. The sample belongs to a study of radiation and T cells in renal cell carcinoma. Measured with immunoSEQ multiplex PCR; TCRdb has only the in-frame clones, and not every one. The sample has 60,000 or so clones, approximately 80% seen once. As to time point: blood 4 weeks post-SBRT, at nephrectomy. Treatment defined: 15 Gy SBRT to primary tumor, nephrectomy 4 weeks later. Germline CDR1 SGHRS, CDR2 YFSETQ. The junction had 8 bases not matched to a gene; V was cut back by 2 bases and J by 7 bases. CDR3 length: 16 residues. The chain couples TRBV5-1 to TRBJ2-1; 11 bases map to TRBD2. The origin of this receptor is a man in his sixties with renal cell carcinoma. Here the sequenced sample was blood, taken from a patient whose treatment included radiotherapy and nephrectomy. In nucleotides, the CDR3 is TGCGCCAGCAGCTTAGAGGTAGCGGGAGGGCCGAATGAGCAGTTCTTC. Protein product: CASSLEVAGGPNEQFF.